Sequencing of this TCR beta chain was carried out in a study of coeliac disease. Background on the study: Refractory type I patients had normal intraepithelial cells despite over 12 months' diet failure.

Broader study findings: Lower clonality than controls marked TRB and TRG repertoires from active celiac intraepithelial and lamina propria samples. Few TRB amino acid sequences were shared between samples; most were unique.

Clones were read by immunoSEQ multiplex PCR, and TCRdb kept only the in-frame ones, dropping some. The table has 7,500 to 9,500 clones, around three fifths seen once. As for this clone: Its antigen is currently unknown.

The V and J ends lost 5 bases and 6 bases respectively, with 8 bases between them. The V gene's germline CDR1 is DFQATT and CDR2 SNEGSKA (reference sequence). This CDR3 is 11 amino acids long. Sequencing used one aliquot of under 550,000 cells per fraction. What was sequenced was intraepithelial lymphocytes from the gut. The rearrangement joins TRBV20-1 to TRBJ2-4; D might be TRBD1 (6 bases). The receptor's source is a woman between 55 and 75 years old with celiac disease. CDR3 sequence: CSAPQGNIQYF. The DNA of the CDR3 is TGCAGTGCTCCACAGGGAAACATTCAGTACTTC.